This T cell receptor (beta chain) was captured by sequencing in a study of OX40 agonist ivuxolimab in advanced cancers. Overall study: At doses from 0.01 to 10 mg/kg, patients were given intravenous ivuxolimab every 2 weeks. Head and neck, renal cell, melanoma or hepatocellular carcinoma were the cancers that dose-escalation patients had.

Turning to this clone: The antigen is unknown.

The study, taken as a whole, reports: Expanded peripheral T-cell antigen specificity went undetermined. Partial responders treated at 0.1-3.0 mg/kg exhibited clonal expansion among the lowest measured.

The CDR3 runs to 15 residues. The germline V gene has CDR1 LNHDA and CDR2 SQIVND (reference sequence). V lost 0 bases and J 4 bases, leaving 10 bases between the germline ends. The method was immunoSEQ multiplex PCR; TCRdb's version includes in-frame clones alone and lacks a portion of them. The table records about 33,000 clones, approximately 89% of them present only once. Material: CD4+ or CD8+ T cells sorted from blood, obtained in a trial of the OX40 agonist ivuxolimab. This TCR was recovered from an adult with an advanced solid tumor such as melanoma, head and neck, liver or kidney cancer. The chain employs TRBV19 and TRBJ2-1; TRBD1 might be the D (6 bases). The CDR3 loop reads CASSIDQGTYNEQFF. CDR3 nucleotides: TGTGCCAGTAGTATAGATCAGGGGACGTACAATGAGCAGTTCTTC.